Below, 15 T cell receptor beta chains from the same sample are listed, as sequenced in a study of OX40 agonist ivuxolimab in advanced cancers. The method was immunoSEQ multiplex PCR; TCRdb's version includes in-frame clones alone and lacks a portion of them. The sample consists of over 65,000 clones, approximately 84% of them appearing once. The sample in question was CD4+ or CD8+ T cells sorted from blood, obtained in a trial of the OX40 agonist ivuxolimab. Receptor source: an adult with an advanced solid tumor such as melanoma, head and neck, liver or kidney cancer.

The chain has TRBV7-2 and TRBJ2-2; the D is unclear. CDR1 is SGHTA, CDR2 FQGNSA, per germline. The CDR3 has 14 amino acids. The ends were cut back, 5 bases at V and 2 bases at J, with 9 bases in the middle. The CDR3 here is CASSMADNTGELFF. The CDR3 DNA is TGTGCCAGCAGCATGGCGGATAACACCGGGGAGCTGTTTTTT.

The V gene is TRBV18, the J gene TRBJ2-1; a possible D gene is TRBD2 (6 bases). The CDR3 sequence is 14 residues long. The germline V gene has CDR1 KGHSH and CDR2 LQKENI. Trimming removed 2 bases at V and 7 bases at J, with 12 bases between. Written as DNA, the CDR3 is TGTGCCAGCTCACCAGGCTTCGGGGGAAATGAGCAGTTCTTC. Translated: CASSPGFGGNEQFF.

The V call is TRBV30, the J call TRBJ1-2; 10 bases are shared with TRBD1. This CDR3 contains 13 residues. J lost 7 bases, V lost 4 bases, and 6 bases had no gene match. Germline V gene data show CDR1 as GTSNPN and CDR2 as SVGIG (reference sequence). The CDR3 region is CAWTGTGVGGYTF. DNA of the CDR3: TGTGCCTGGACCGGGACAGGGGTTGGTGGCTACACCTTC.

The chain recombines TRBV7-9 with TRBJ2-7; 7 bases fit TRBD1. V was clipped by 1 base and J by 3 bases; unmatched bases: 9. From germline, CDR1 is SEHNR and CDR2 FQNEAQ (reference sequence). The length of the CDR3 is 16 residues. The CDR3 DNA reads TGTGCCAGCAGCTTAGGAGGGACATCAGGGGGCTACGAGCAGTACTTC. Its translation: CASSLGGTSGGYEQYF.

The chain joins TRBV5-1 to TRBJ1-2; 8 bases agree with TRBD1. With V trimmed by 5 bases and J by 2 bases, 5 bases remained unmatched. Germline-derived CDR1 and CDR2 are SGHRS and YFSETQ. This CDR3 has 14 amino acids. CDR3 sequence: CASRPGQGNYGYTF. The CDR3 coding sequence is TGCGCCAGCAGGCCCGGACAGGGCAACTATGGCTACACCTTC.

CDR3 in amino acids: CASSLVRVEDEQFF. CDR3 sequence (DNA): TGCGCCAGCAGCTTGGTAAGGGTCGAGGATGAGCAGTTCTTC. This chain connects TRBV5-1 to TRBJ2-1; D remains unclear. Germline CDR1 SGHRS, CDR2 YFSETQ. There are 14 residues in the CDR3. V lost 0 bases to trimming and J lost 8 bases, with 12 bases between them.

J is TRBJ1-5 and V is TRBV7-2; a possible D gene is TRBD1 (5 bases). CDR3 length: 14 residues. V shed 4 bases and J shed 2 bases, with 9 bases lying between them. The germline V gene has CDR1 SGHTA and CDR2 FQGNSA. The chain's CDR3 is CASSSRAGNQPQHF. CDR3 in DNA: TGTGCCAGCAGCTCCAGGGCGGGCAATCAGCCCCAGCATTTT.

The genes are TRBV6-1 and TRBJ2-7; 12 bases map to TRBD1. Germline V CDR1 and CDR2: MNHNS, SASEGT. The CDR3 length is 15 residues. The ends lost 2 bases at V and 4 bases at J; junction bases unmatched: 3. CDR3: CASSEPGQGAYEQYF. DNA for the CDR3: TGTGCCAGCAGTGAACCGGGACAGGGGGCTTACGAGCAGTACTTC.

The chain links TRBV7-8 to TRBJ2-1; D gene unclear. The CDR3 runs to 15 residues. CDR1 and CDR2 from the germline V gene are SGHVS and FQNEAQ. The germline V and J ends were trimmed by 2 bases and 5 bases, with 13 bases remaining between them. The CDR3 here is CASSLTLTLNNEQFF. The DNA for the CDR3 is TGTGCCAGCAGCTTAACGTTGACTCTGAACAATGAGCAGTTCTTC.

J is TRBJ2-1 and V is TRBV27; 13 bases agree with TRBD2. J lost 2 bases, V lost 4 bases, and 17 bases had no gene match. CDR1 MNHEY and CDR2 SMNVEV come from the germline V gene (reference sequence). This CDR3 contains 21 residues. CDR3 protein: CASSSTLGLAGALGTYNEQFF. CDR3 coding DNA: TGTGCCAGCAGTTCAACCCTCGGACTAGCGGGAGCTCTTGGAACCTACAATGAGCAGTTCTTC.

The genes are TRBV5-1 and TRBJ2-3, with 10 bases that match TRBD1. Per germline, CDR1 SGHRS and CDR2 YFSETQ. The V gene end was trimmed by 5 bases and the J gene end by 4 bases; junction bases not matched to a gene: 1. The CDR3 is 13 residues long. Here the CDR3 reads CASRGQGADTQYF. In DNA, the CDR3 is TGCGCCAGCAGAGGACAGGGGGCAGATACGCAGTATTTT.

The chain links TRBV30 to TRBJ1-1; TRBD1 might be the D (6 bases). Looked up from germline, CDR1 is GTSNPN and CDR2 is SVGIG (reference sequence). With 4 bases removed from V and 0 bases from J, the gap between germline ends came to 15 bases. There are 15 residues in the CDR3. CDR3 loop: CAWTPGDTLNTEAFF. The CDR3 region has the DNA TGTGCCTGGACCCCCGGGGACACCCTGAACACTGAAGCTTTCTTT.

V and J are TRBV6-1 and TRBJ2-3; D might be TRBD1 (5 bases). The length of the CDR3 is 14 residues. Trimming left V 6 bases short and J 1 base short, with 11 bases between. Per the germline V gene, CDR1 is MNHNS and CDR2 is SASEGT. CDR3 amino acids: CASRVVGGTDTQYF. CDR3 nucleotides: TGTGCCAGCAGAGTAGTAGGGGGCACAGATACGCAGTATTTT.

The chain carries TRBV5-1 and TRBJ2-5; 9 bases map to TRBD1. CDR3 length equals 17 residues. After removal of 4 bases from V and 0 bases from J, the junction contained 10 bases not matched to a gene. Germline values: CDR1 SGHRS, CDR2 YFSETQ. For the CDR3, the DNA is TGCGCCAGCAGCCCCGGCGACAGGGGGATGTACCAAGAGACCCAGTACTTC. This codes for CASSPGDRGMYQETQYF.

This chain joins TRBV4-3 and TRBJ1-2; tentative D call: TRBD1 (5 bases). Per the germline V gene, CDR1 is LGHNA and CDR2 is YSLEER. CDR3 length equals 12 residues. Between the trimmed V and J ends, which lost 0 bases and 7 bases, there was a span of 6 bases. The CDR3 loop is CASSQDGGGYTF. CDR3 in DNA: TGCGCCAGCAGCCAAGATGGGGGTGGCTACACCTTC.